This TCR beta chain is from a study of T cells in Graves' hyperthyroidism and ophthalmopathy. As for the study in general: Peripheral blood collection took place at initial diagnosis, before any treatment.

This clonotype was observed a few times. Its antigen is unidentified. CDR1 is DFQATT and CDR2 is SNEGSKA in the germline V gene (reference sequence). The V gene lost 0 bases and the J gene lost 7 bases, with 3 bases spanning the gap. CDR3 length: 10 amino acids. The CDR3 regions of TCR beta were amplified from RNA transcripts. With the HTBI primer set, the TCR CDR3 went through a first round of RT-PCR. TCRdb analysed the multiplex PCR reads with MiXCR anew, one entry per CDR3 protein. The data hold hundreds of thousands of distinct CDR3 sequences, with about 38% observed a single time. Findings and caveats of the study: Clonotypes that were expanded in thyroid above 0.001 mostly appeared in blood too.

Patients counted as stable if ophthalmopathy did not develop within 18 months. The chain combines TRBV20-1 with TRBJ1-2, with D uncertain. This TCR derives from a man between 18 and 29 years old with Graves' hyperthyroidism. The sequencing sample was made of blood. The CDR3 loop reads CSARDRGYTF. Here the CDR3 DNA reads TGCAGTGCTAGAGATCGTGGCTACACCTTC.